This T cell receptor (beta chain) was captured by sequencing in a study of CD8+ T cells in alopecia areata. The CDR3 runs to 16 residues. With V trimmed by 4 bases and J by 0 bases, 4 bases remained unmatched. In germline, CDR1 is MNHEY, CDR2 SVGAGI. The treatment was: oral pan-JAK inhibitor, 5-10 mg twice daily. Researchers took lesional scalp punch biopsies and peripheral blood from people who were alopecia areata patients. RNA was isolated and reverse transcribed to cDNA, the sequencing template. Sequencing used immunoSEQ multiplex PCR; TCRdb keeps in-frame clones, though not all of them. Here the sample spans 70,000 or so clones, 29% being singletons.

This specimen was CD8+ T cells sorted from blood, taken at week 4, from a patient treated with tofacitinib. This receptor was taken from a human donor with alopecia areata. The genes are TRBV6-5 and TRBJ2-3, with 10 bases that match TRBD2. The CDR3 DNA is TGTGCCAGCAGTTTTCGGACTAGCGGAAGCACAGATACGCAGTATTTT. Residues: CASSFRTSGSTDTQYF.